Listed below are T cell receptor beta chains from one sample, sequenced in a study of cytomegalovirus exposure and HLA in healthy donors. Data came from immunoSEQ multiplex PCR; TCRdb stores just in-frame clones and leaves some out. The profile covers 150,000 to 250,000 clones, with 79% appearing a single time and under 4.5% taken by the ten largest. Source material: PBMCs. The receptors come from a woman in her twenties or thirties in good health and CMV-seropositive. The CDR3 runs from the conserved cysteine through the conserved F or W. Fields, in order: clone size, V gene, D gene, J gene, CDR3 DNA, CDR3 protein. D genes are given only for firm matches. A row's size may be missing; if present it is once, few, many or a size class.

>.|TRBV7-2|.|TRBJ1-1
TGTGCCAGCAGCTCGGGAGGGGTAAGGAACACTGAAGCTTTCTTT
CASSSGGVRNTEAFF
>.|TRBV5-1|.|TRBJ2-7
TGCGCCAGCAGCAATGGCAGAAAAATACCCTACGAGCAGTACTTC
CASSNGRKIPYEQYF
>.|TRBV7-6|TRBD1|TRBJ2-7
TGTGCCAGCAGCTTATATTTCCCGGGACAGGGGCTCCCCCCCTACGAGCAGTACTTC
CASSLYFPGQGLPPYEQYF
>.|TRBV4-1|.|TRBJ2-7
TGCGCCAGCAGCCAAGAGATGGCAGTATCCTACGAGCAGTACTTC
CASSQEMAVSYEQYF
>few|TRBV19|TRBD1|TRBJ1-1
TGTGCCAGTAGCCGGACAGGGGTTGAAGCTTTCTTT
CASSRTGVEAFF
>.|TRBV7-9|TRBD2|TRBJ2-1
TGTGCCAGCAGCTTCAGGCGGGGGGGTGGTGTGGATGAGCAGTTCTTC
CASSFRRGGGVDEQFF
>few|TRBV5-1|.|TRBJ1-2
TGCGCCAGCAGCTTGTCACCCGGTAGTGGCTACACCTTC
CASSLSPGSGYTF
>.|TRBV6-5|.|TRBJ2-3
TGTGCCAGCAGACAAACAGATACGCAGTATTTT
CASRQTDTQYF
>.|TRBV7-9|.|TRBJ1-6
TGTGCCAGCAGCTCCCCCGGGCAGGGCGATAATTCACCCCTCCACTTT
CASSSPGQGDNSPLHF
>.|TRBV12-5|TRBD2|TRBJ2-2
TGTGCTAGTGGTTTGGTACTCAGCGGGAGGACGTATACCGGGGAGCTGTTTTTT
CASGLVLSGRTYTGELFF
>.|TRBV14|.|TRBJ2-7
TGTGCCAGCAGCCAATGGGCCACCTACGAGCAGTACTTC
CASSQWATYEQYF
>.|TRBV5-4|.|TRBJ1-1
TGTGCCAGCAGCTCGCTCGACAAGTCCCACACTGAAGCTTTCTTT
CASSSLDKSHTEAFF
>few|TRBV19|.|TRBJ1-1
TGTGCCAGTAGTATAAGGTTGGGACAGAACACTGAAGCTTTCTTT
CASSIRLGQNTEAFF
>.|TRBV4-3|.|TRBJ1-2
TGCGCCAGCAGCCAACTCCAAGGGAGGGACTATGGCTACACCTTC
CASSQLQGRDYGYTF
>.|TRBV4-1|TRBD1|TRBJ1-2
TGCGCCAGCAGCCAAGTTCCGGGACAGCTTAACTATGGCTACACCTTC
CASSQVPGQLNYGYTF
>once|TRBV4-3|TRBD2|TRBJ2-1
TGCGCCAGCAGCCCACAATTAGCGGGAAATGAGCAGTTCTTC
CASSPQLAGNEQFF
>.|TRBV4-3|TRBD2|TRBJ2-7
TGCGCCAGCAGCAGGGCTAGCGGCTCCTACGAGCAGTACTTC
CASSRASGSYEQYF
>.|TRBV9|TRBD2|TRBJ2-1
TGTGCCAGCAGCGTAGATGAGCGGGGGAGCAGCAGCACCTACAATGAGCAGTTCTTC
CASSVDERGSSSTYNEQFF
>.|TRBV10-1|TRBD2|TRBJ2-3
TGCGCCAGCAGTTCGGGGATAGCGGGGATCACAGATACGCAGTATTTT
CASSSGIAGITDTQYF
>.|TRBV18|.|TRBJ1-4
TGTGCCAGCTCACCACTGCGGCTTAGTAATCATGAAAAACTGTTTTTT
CASSPLRLSNHEKLFF
>.|TRBV30|TRBD1|TRBJ1-1
TGTGCCTGGAGTAGAAGACAGGGGGTAACGTATGAAGCTTTCTTT
CAWSRRQGVTYEAFF
>.|TRBV4-1|.|TRBJ2-4
TGCGCCAGCAGCCAAGTCGCGGGGTCGAACTATAAAGGGGCCAAAAACATTCAGTACTTC
CASSQVAGSNYKGAKNIQYF
>.|TRBV29-1|TRBD2|TRBJ2-1
TGCAGCGTTGAAGGAGGGACTAGCGGGAGAAATGAGCAGTTCTTC
CSVEGGTSGRNEQFF
>few|TRBV6-5|TRBD1|TRBJ2-3
TGTGCCAGCAGTTGGACAGGGGGTCCAGATACGCAGTATTTT
CASSWTGGPDTQYF
>.|TRBV7-2|TRBD1|TRBJ1-6
TGTGCCAGCACCCCAGAAACCGGGACAGGGAATTCACCCCTCCACTTT
CASTPETGTGNSPLHF
>.|TRBV6-5|.|TRBJ2-2
TGTGCCAGCGCGTTCGGACTTAACACCGGGGAGCTGTTTTTT
CASAFGLNTGELFF
>once|TRBV27|TRBD1|TRBJ1-5
TGTGCCAGCAGTTTATCGGGGGGACAGTATAGCAATCAGCCCCAGCATTTT
CASSLSGGQYSNQPQHF
>.|TRBV9|TRBD1|TRBJ1-2
TGTGCCAGCAGCGTAGGACAGGGAGGATATGGCTACACCTTC
CASSVGQGGYGYTF
>once|TRBV21-1|.|TRBJ2-7
TGTGCCAGCAGCACATTAGGGACTAGCGGACCCTACGAGCAGTACTTC
CASSTLGTSGPYEQYF
>.|TRBV19|.|TRBJ1-2
TGTGCCAGTAGGGGAGCTGGCTACACCTTC
CASRGAGYTF
>.|TRBV11-2|.|TRBJ1-1
TGTGCCAGCAGCCTAAAAAGGCTAGCGGACACTGAAGCTTTCTTT
CASSLKRLADTEAFF
>.|TRBV9|TRBD2|TRBJ2-5
TGTGCCAGCAGCGTGGCTAGCGGTCAAGAGACCCAGTACTTC
CASSVASGQETQYF
>.|TRBV7-2|.|TRBJ2-6
TGTGCCAGCACCAAGGGGTCAGGGGCCAACGTCCTGACTTTC
CASTKGSGANVLTF